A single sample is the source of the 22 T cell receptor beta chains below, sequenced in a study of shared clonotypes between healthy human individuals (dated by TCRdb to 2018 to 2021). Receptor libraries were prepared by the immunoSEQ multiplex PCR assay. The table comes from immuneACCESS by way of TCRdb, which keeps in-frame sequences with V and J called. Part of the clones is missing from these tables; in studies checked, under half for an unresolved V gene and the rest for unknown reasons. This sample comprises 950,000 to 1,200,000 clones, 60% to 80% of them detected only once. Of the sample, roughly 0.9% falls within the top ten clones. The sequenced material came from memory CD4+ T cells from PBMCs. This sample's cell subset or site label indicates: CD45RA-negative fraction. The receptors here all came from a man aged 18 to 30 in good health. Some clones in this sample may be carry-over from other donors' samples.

CDR3 loop: CSVGGLNTEAFF. In DNA, the CDR3 is TGCAGCGTTGGTGGATTGAACACTGAAGCTTTCTTT. This rearrangement joins TRBV29-1 to TRBJ1-1; unclear D gene. The CDR3 is 12 amino acids. Germline CDR1 is SQVTM and CDR2 is ANQGSEA. V was clipped by 4 bases and J by 0 bases, with 6 bases between them.

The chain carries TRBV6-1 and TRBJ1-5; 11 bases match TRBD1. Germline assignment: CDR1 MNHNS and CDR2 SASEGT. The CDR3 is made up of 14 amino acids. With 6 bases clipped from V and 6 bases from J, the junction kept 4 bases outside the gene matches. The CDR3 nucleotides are TGTGCCAGCAGCCGGACAGGGGGCCTTCAGCCCCAGCATTTT. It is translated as CASSRTGGLQPQHF.

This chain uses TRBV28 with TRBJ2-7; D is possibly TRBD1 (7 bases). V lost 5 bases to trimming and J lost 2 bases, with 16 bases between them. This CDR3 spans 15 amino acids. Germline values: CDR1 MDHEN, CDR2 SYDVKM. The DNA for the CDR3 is TGTGCCAGCAGTGCGTACAGGGGAGGCGCCTACGAGCAGTACTTC. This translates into CASSAYRGGAYEQYF.

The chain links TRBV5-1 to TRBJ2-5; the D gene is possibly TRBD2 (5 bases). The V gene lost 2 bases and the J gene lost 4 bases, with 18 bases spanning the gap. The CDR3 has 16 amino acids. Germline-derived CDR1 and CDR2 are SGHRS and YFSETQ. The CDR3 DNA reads TGCGCCAGCAGCTTTAGGCAGGCGGGTCGGGGAGAGACCCAGTACTTC. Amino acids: CASSFRQAGRGETQYF.

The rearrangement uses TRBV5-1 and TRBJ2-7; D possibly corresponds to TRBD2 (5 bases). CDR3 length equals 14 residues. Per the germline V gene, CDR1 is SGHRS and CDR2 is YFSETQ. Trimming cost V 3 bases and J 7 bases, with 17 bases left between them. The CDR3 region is CASSSTIVGGEQYF. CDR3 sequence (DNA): TGCGCCAGCAGCTCCACCATTGTGGGCGGGGAGCAGTACTTC.

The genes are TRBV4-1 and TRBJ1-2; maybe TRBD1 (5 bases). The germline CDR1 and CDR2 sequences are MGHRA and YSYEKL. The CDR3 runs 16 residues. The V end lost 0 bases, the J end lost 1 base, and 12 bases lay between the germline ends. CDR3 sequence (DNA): TGCGCCAGCAGCCAAGAACCGGGGGGAATTAACTATGGCTACACCTTC. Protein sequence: CASSQEPGGINYGYTF.

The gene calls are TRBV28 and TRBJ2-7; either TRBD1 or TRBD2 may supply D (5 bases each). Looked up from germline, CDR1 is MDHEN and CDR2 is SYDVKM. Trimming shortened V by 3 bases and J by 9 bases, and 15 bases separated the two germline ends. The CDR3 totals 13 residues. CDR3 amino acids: CASSLGERRGQYF. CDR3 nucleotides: TGTGCCAGCAGTTTGGGAGAGAGAAGGGGGCAGTACTTC.

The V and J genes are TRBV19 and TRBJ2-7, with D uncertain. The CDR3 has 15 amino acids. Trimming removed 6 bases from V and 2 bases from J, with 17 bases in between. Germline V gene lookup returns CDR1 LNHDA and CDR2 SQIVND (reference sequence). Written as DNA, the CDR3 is TGTGCCAGTAGCCCCGGACGCGCGGCCCCCTACGAGCAGTACTTC. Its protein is CASSPGRAAPYEQYF.

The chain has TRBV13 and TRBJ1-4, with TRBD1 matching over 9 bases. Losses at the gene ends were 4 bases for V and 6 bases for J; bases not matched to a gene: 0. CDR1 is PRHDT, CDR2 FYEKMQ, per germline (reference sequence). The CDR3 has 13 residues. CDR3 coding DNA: TGTGCCAGCAGCTACAGGGGGCATGAAAAACTGTTTTTT. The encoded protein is CASSYRGHEKLFF.

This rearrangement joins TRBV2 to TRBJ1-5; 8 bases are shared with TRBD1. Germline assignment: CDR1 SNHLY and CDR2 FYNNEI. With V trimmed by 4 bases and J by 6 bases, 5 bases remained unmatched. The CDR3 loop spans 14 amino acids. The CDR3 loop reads CASSGTGIGQPQHF. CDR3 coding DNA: TGTGCCAGCAGTGGGACAGGGATTGGTCAGCCCCAGCATTTT.

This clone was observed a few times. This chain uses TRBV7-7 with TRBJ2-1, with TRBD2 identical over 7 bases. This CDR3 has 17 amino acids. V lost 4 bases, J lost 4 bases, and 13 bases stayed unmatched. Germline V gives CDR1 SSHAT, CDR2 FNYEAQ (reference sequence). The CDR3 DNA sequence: TGTGCCAGCAGCTCGCTCCCGAGGGCTAGCGGATACAATGAGCAGTTCTTC. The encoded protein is CASSSLPRASGYNEQFF.

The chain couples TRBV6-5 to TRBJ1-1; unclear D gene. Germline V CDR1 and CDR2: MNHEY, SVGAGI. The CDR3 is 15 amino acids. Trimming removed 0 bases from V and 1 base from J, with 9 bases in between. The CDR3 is CASSYSRAENTEAFF. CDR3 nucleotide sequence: TGTGCCAGCAGTTACTCGAGGGCAGAGAACACTGAAGCTTTCTTT.

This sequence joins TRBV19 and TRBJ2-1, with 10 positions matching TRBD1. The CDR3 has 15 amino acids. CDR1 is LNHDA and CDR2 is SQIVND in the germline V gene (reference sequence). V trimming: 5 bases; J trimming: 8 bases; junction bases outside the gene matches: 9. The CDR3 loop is CASSSTGGRSDEQFF. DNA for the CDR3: TGTGCCAGTAGTTCGACAGGGGGCAGATCTGATGAGCAGTTCTTC.

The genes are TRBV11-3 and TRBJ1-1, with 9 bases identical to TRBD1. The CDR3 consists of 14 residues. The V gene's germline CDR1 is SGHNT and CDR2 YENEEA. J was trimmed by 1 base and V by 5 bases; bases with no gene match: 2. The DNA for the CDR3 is TGTGCCAGCAGCCCGGGACAGGGGAACACTGAAGCTTTCTTT. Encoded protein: CASSPGQGNTEAFF. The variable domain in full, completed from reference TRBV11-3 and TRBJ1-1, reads EAGVVQSPRYKIIEKKQPVAFWCNPISGHNTLYWYLQNLGQGPELLIRYENEEAVDDSQLPKDRFSAERLKGVDSTLKIQPAELGDSAVYLCASSPGQGNTEAFFGQGTRLTVV.

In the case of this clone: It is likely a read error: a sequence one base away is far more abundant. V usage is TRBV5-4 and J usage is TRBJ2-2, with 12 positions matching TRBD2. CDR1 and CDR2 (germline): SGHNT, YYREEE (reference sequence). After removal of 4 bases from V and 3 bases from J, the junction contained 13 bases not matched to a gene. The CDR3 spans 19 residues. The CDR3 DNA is TGTGCCAGCAGCAACGGACTAGCGGGGCTGAGGGTGGACACCGGGGAGCTGTTTTTT. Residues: CASSNGLAGLRVDTGELFF.

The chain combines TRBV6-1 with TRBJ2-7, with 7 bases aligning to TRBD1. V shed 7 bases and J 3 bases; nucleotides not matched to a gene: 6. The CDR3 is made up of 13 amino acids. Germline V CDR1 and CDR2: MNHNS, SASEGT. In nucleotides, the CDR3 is TGTGCCAGCAACGCAGGACAGGTCTACGAGCAGTACTTC. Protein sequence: CASNAGQVYEQYF.

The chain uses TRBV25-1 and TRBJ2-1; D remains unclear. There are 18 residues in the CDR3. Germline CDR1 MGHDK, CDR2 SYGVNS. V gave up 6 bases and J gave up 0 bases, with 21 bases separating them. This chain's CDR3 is CASSPSAGTFYSYNEQFF. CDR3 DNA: TGTGCCAGCAGCCCCTCCGCCGGCACTTTTTACTCCTACAATGAGCAGTTCTTC.

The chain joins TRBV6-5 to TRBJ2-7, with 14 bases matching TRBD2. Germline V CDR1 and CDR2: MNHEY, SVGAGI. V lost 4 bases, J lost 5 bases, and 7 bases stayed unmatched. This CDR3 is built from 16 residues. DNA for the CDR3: TGTGCCAGCAGTTTCCGGACTAGCGGGAGGAATAACGAGCAGTACTTC. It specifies CASSFRTSGRNNEQYF.

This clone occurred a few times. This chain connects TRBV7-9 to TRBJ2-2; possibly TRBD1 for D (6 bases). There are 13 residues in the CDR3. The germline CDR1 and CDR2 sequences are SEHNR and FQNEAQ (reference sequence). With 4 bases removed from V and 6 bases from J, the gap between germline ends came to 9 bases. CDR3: CASSSGAAGELFF. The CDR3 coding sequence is TGTGCCAGCAGCTCAGGGGCGGCCGGGGAGCTGTTTTTT.

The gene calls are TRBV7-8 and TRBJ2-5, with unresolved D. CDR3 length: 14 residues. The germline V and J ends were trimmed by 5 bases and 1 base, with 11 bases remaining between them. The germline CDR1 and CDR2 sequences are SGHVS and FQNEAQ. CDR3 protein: CASSRRRAQETQYF. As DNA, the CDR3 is TGTGCCAGCAGCCGGCGCAGAGCCCAAGAGACCCAGTACTTC.

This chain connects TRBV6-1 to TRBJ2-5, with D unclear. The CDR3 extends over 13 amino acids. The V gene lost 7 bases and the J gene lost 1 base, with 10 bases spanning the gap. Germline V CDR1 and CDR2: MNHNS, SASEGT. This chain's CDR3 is CASIRAVQETQYF. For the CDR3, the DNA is TGTGCCAGCATAAGGGCAGTCCAAGAGACCCAGTACTTC.

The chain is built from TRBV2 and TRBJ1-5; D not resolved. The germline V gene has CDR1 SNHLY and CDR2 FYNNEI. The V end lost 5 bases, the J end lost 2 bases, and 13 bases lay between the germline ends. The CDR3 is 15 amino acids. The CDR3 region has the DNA TGTGCCAGCAGTAGTGCAGTGGGTCGCAATCAGCCCCAGCATTTT. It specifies CASSSAVGRNQPQHF.